One and the same sample provided the 19 T cell receptor beta chains below, sequenced in a study of CD8+ T cells in alopecia areata. In each case, RNA was isolated and then reverse transcribed into cDNA as the sequencing template. Profiled with immunoSEQ multiplex PCR; TCRdb holds only in-frame clones, not every one. Here the sample spans thousands of clones, 60% to 85% being singletons. A few patients had their CD4+ cells sorted into CD25+CD127- cells. The sequencing sample was made of CD4+ Tregs sorted from blood. These receptors all stem from a human donor with alopecia areata.

This clone has just a few counts. The CDR3 protein is CASSRGTGARNTEAFF. The DNA for the CDR3 is TGCGCCAGCAGCCGGGGGACAGGGGCCCGGAACACTGAAGCTTTCTTT. The rearrangement uses TRBV4-1 and TRBJ1-1; 10 positions agree with TRBD1. CDR1 is MGHRA, CDR2 YSYEKL, per germline. J lost 1 base, V lost 4 bases, and 6 bases had no gene match. This CDR3 contains 16 residues.

The chain carries TRBV5-1 and TRBJ2-5, with a possible D match to TRBD1 (6 bases). CDR3 length: 14 residues. Trimming left V 3 bases short and J 3 bases short, with 12 bases between. Germline V lookup: CDR1 SGHRS, CDR2 YFSETQ. DNA for the CDR3: TGCGCCAGCAGCTACGGGGACATTGAAGAGACCCAGTACTTC. Translation gives CASSYGDIEETQYF.

The chain is built from TRBV15 and TRBJ2-6; TRBD1 is a possible D gene (6 bases). V lost 5 bases, J lost 7 bases, and 21 bases lay in between. Germline values: CDR1 LNHNV, CDR2 YYDKDF (reference sequence). CDR3 size: 17 residues. The CDR3 DNA reads as TGTGCCACCAGCTCTCAGGTTCAGGGGCCGCCCGCCAACGTCCTGACTTTC. Amino acid sequence: CATSSQVQGPPANVLTF.

This chain connects TRBV19 to TRBJ1-5; 9 nucleotides line up with TRBD1. Germline V CDR1 and CDR2: LNHDA, SQIVND (reference sequence). V was pared by 7 bases and J by 4 bases, with 5 bases of the junction left unmatched. There are 14 residues in the CDR3. CDR3 protein: CASKGGTGNQPQHF. Here the CDR3 DNA reads TGTGCCAGTAAAGGGGGGACAGGGAATCAGCCCCAGCATTTT.

The chain is built from TRBV7-2 and TRBJ2-2; D remains unclear. Germline lookup yields CDR1 SGHTA and CDR2 FQGNSA. This CDR3 has 15 amino acids. Trimming shortened V by 1 base and J by 5 bases, and 11 bases separated the two germline ends. CDR3 region: CASSLGPRSTGELFF. CDR3 sequence (DNA): TGTGCCAGCAGCTTAGGACCGCGTTCGACCGGGGAGCTGTTTTTT.

The V and J genes are TRBV11-3 and TRBJ2-7; TRBD1 aligns across 7 bases. The germline CDR1 and CDR2 sequences are SGHNT and YENEEA. The junction had 6 bases not matched to a gene; V was cut back by 5 bases and J by 2 bases. CDR3 length: 14 amino acids. The CDR3 loop is CASSAGTVPYEQYF. The CDR3 bases are TGTGCCAGCAGCGCCGGGACAGTCCCCTACGAGCAGTACTTC.

V gene TRBV9 combines with J gene TRBJ2-7; 11 bases align to TRBD2. V trimming: 0 bases; J trimming: 0 bases; junction bases outside the gene matches: 8. Germline CDR1 reads SGDLS; CDR2 reads YYNGEE. This CDR3 contains 18 residues. CDR3 loop: CASSVGASGGTLSYEQYF. The DNA of the CDR3 is TGTGCCAGCAGCGTAGGAGCTAGCGGGGGGACTCTCTCCTACGAGCAGTACTTC.

The chain couples TRBV5-1 to TRBJ2-3; 11 bases map to TRBD2. The CDR3 totals 17 residues. The germline V gene has CDR1 SGHRS and CDR2 YFSETQ. V dropped 2 bases and J dropped 4; count of bases not matched to a gene: 9. The CDR3 region is CASSLRASGGWADTQYF. CDR3 in DNA: TGCGCCAGCAGCTTACGGGCTAGCGGGGGGTGGGCAGATACGCAGTATTTT. Full variable domain (remainder filled in from reference TRBV5-1 and TRBJ2-3): KAGVTQTPRYLIKTRGQQVTLSCSPISGHRSVSWYQQTPGQGLQFLFEYFSETQRNKGNFPGRFSGRQFSNSRSEMNVSTLELGDSALYLCASSLRASGGWADTQYFGPGTRLTVL.

The genes are TRBV28 and TRBJ1-1, with D uncertain. The V end lost 5 bases, the J end lost 11 bases, and 18 bases lay between the germline ends. CDR1 and CDR2 (germline): MDHEN, SYDVKM. The CDR3 is 13 amino acids. The CDR3: CASSILWRTEAFF. The CDR3 bases are TGTGCCAGCAGTATACTGTGGAGGACGGAGGCTTTCTTT.

The gene calls are TRBV6-5 and TRBJ2-5; D unclear. The V and J ends lost 2 bases and 2 bases respectively, with 9 bases between them. This CDR3 contains 14 residues. Germline CDR1 and CDR2: MNHEY and SVGAGI. CDR3: CASSYRTRQETQYF. For the CDR3, the DNA is TGTGCCAGCAGTTACCGCACCAGACAAGAGACCCAGTACTTC.

V gene TRBV7-2 combines with J gene TRBJ2-7; unclear D gene. The CDR3 is 16 residues long. Trimming pared 1 base from V and 1 base from J, leaving 14 bases between. Germline-derived CDR1 and CDR2 are SGHTA and FQGNSA. This CDR3 is CASSLVGPIPSYEQYF. The CDR3 nucleotides read TGTGCCAGCAGCTTAGTAGGTCCCATCCCTTCCTACGAGCAGTACTTC.

This clone was observed a few times. This chain connects TRBV18 to TRBJ2-3; D might be TRBD1 or TRBD2, each matching 6 bases. The CDR3 covers 15 residues. V shed 3 bases and J shed 2 bases, with 12 bases lying between them. Germline V CDR1 and CDR2: KGHSH, LQKENI. The CDR3 region is CASSPGGHLTDTQYF. The CDR3 nucleotides read TGTGCCAGCTCACCGGGGGGACACCTCACAGATACGCAGTATTTT.

This chain connects TRBV5-1 to TRBJ2-3; 7 bases are a match to TRBD2. Germline V gene lookup returns CDR1 SGHRS and CDR2 YFSETQ. The CDR3 runs to 14 residues. V gave up 2 bases and J gave up 2 bases; unmatched junction bases: 2. DNA of the CDR3: TGCGCCAGCAGCTTAGCGGGGACCACAGATACGCAGTATTTT. Its protein is CASSLAGTTDTQYF.

The rearrangement uses TRBV2 and TRBJ1-5; 11 bases are a match to TRBD1. Per the germline V gene, CDR1 is SNHLY and CDR2 is FYNNEI. Trimming removed 7 bases from V and 5 bases from J; junction bases left unmatched: 4. CDR3 length equals 14 residues. The CDR3 loop reads CASTGTGGDQPQHF. CDR3 sequence (DNA): TGTGCCAGCACCGGGACAGGGGGGGATCAGCCCCAGCATTTT.

The chain has TRBV7-2 and TRBJ2-7; a weak D match, TRBD1 (6 bases). Germline lookup yields CDR1 SGHTA and CDR2 FQGNSA. The CDR3 has 16 residues. V was clipped by 0 bases and J by 0 bases, with 12 bases between them. The CDR3 DNA reads TGTGCCAGCAGCTTAGCGCCAGGGGCGGTCTCCTACGAGCAGTACTTC. Its translation: CASSLAPGAVSYEQYF.

V and J are TRBV5-1 and TRBJ1-1; 7 positions match TRBD1. This CDR3 has 17 amino acids. The V and J ends lost 4 bases and 1 base, in that order; junction bases with no gene match: 13. Per the germline V gene, CDR1 is SGHRS and CDR2 is YFSETQ. CDR3 bases: TGCGCCAGCAGCGGCCCGCGGACAGGACTTTCGAACACTGAAGCTTTCTTT. Translating it yields CASSGPRTGLSNTEAFF. Full variable domain (outside the CDR3, taken from reference TRBV5-1 and TRBJ1-1): KAGVTQTPRYLIKTRGQQVTLSCSPISGHRSVSWYQQTPGQGLQFLFEYFSETQRNKGNFPGRFSGRQFSNSRSEMNVSTLELGDSALYLCASSGPRTGLSNTEAFFGQGTRLTVV.

This clone was counted a few times. The chain joins TRBV4-1 to TRBJ2-5; no reliable D call. CDR3 length: 16 residues. From germline, CDR1 is MGHRA and CDR2 YSYEKL. V was trimmed by 0 bases and J by 2 bases, leaving 13 bases between them. The CDR3 here is CASSQDLSGFQETQYF. The CDR3 DNA reads as TGCGCCAGCAGCCAAGATCTATCCGGTTTTCAAGAGACCCAGTACTTC.

The chain combines TRBV5-1 with TRBJ1-2; the D gene is possibly TRBD1 (6 bases). Germline V gives CDR1 SGHRS, CDR2 YFSETQ. The V end was cut by 7 bases, the J end by 5 bases, with 21 bases between. This CDR3 is built from 15 residues. CDR3 protein: CASRYSIQGRYGYTF. The CDR3 DNA reads as TGCGCCAGCCGCTACTCTATACAGGGTCGATATGGCTACACCTTC.

This chain connects TRBV5-1 to TRBJ1-2; 9 bases fit TRBD1. V shed 2 bases, J shed 4 bases, and the junction held 6 bases outside the gene matches. Germline V gene sequence: CDR1 SGHRS, CDR2 YFSETQ. The CDR3 extends over 15 amino acids. The CDR3: CASSLGTGGGYGYTF. The CDR3 nucleotides read TGCGCCAGCAGCTTAGGAACAGGGGGCGGCTATGGCTACACCTTC.